The 13 T cell receptor beta chains below were found in one sample sequenced in a study of cytomegalovirus exposure and HLA in healthy donors. The primer mix had 60 Vbeta and 13 Jbeta primers. Clones were sequenced by immunoSEQ multiplex PCR, and TCRdb holds only the in-frame ones, with some missing. Among 150,000 to 200,000 clones listed, roughly 72% were seen once. Specimen: PBMCs. The receptors come from a man under 40 in good health and CMV-seronegative.

This rearrangement joins TRBV11-1 to TRBJ2-7, with TRBD2 as a possible D gene (5 bases). CDR3 length equals 13 residues. The V gene lost 1 base and the J gene lost 9 bases, with 13 bases spanning the gap. Per germline, CDR1 SGHAT and CDR2 FQDESV (reference sequence). CDR3 amino acids: CASSLGGSPLQYF. CDR3 coding DNA: TGTGCCAGCAGCTTAGGCGGGTCTCCCCTGCAGTACTTC.

The rearrangement links TRBV5-4 to TRBJ2-5, with 9 positions matching TRBD2. Germline loops: CDR1 SGHNT, CDR2 YYREEE (reference sequence). The V gene end was trimmed by 0 bases and the J gene end by 3 bases; junction bases not matched to a gene: 6. The CDR3 is made up of 16 amino acids. CDR3 in amino acids: CASSLGLAGREETQYF. The CDR3 DNA reads as TGTGCCAGCAGCTTGGGGCTAGCGGGGAGGGAAGAGACCCAGTACTTC.

In DNA form, the CDR3 reads TGCGCCAGCAGCGTCGGGACAGGCGTCCGGGATACGCAGTATTTT. As protein: CASSVGTGVRDTQYF. The gene calls are TRBV5-1 and TRBJ2-3, with 8 bases fitting TRBD1. The ends lost 4 bases at V and 6 bases at J; junction bases unmatched: 10. The CDR3 loop spans 15 amino acids. Germline values: CDR1 SGHRS, CDR2 YFSETQ.

This chain uses TRBV28 with TRBJ2-7; 9 bases are a match to TRBD1. Germline V gene data show CDR1 as MDHEN and CDR2 as SYDVKM. The CDR3 loop spans 17 amino acids. Trimming cost V 3 bases and J 0 bases; bases outside gene matches: 9. Here the CDR3 DNA reads TGTGCCAGCAGTTTGCGGCGGGGACAGGGAAGCTCCTACGAGCAGTACTTC. Encoded protein: CASSLRRGQGSSYEQYF. The variable domain in full, completed from reference TRBV28 and TRBJ2-7, reads DVKVTQSSRYLVKRTGEKVFLECVQDMDHENMFWYRQDPGLGLRLIYFSYDVKMKEKGDIPEGYSVSREKKERFSLILESASTNQTSMYLCASSLRRGQGSSYEQYFGPGTRLTVT.

The chain couples TRBV29-1 to TRBJ2-7; possibly TRBD1 for D (6 bases). V dropped 0 bases and J dropped 3 bases, with 9 bases sitting between them. The CDR3 length is 13 residues. CDR1 is SQVTM, CDR2 ANQGSEA, per germline. CDR3 nucleotide sequence: TGCAGCGTTGAAGAGGCAGGGGACTACGAGCAGTACTTC. This translates into CSVEEAGDYEQYF.

The genes are TRBV19 and TRBJ1-5; D remains ambiguous. CDR1 is LNHDA and CDR2 is SQIVND in the germline V gene (reference sequence). Trimming shortened V by 6 bases and J by 4 bases, and 13 bases separated the two germline ends. This CDR3 is built from 14 residues. In nucleotides, the CDR3 is TGTGCCAGTAGAACATTAGCGACGAATCAGCCCCAGCATTTT. It specifies CASRTLATNQPQHF.

V usage is TRBV11-3 and J usage is TRBJ2-3; D is undetermined. Germline V gene sequence: CDR1 SGHNT, CDR2 YENEEA. The V end was cut by 2 bases, the J end by 9 bases, with 9 bases between. The CDR3 has 12 amino acids. CDR3 in DNA: TGTGCCAGCAGCTTAAGAGAGTCCACGCAGTATTTT. Its protein is CASSLRESTQYF.

The rearrangement links TRBV5-4 to TRBJ2-2; D is undetermined. The CDR3 has 15 residues. V lost 2 bases and J lost 1, with 9 bases in between. Germline CDR1 is SGHNT and CDR2 is YYREEE (reference sequence). CDR3 sequence (DNA): TGTGCCAGCAGCTTACCAAGCGAGAACACCGGGGAGCTGTTTTTT. Translation gives CASSLPSENTGELFF.

The chain joins TRBV28 to TRBJ1-4; D call uncertain. Germline V CDR1 and CDR2: MDHEN, SYDVKM. This CDR3 spans 15 amino acids. V lost 2 bases and J 5 bases, leaving 12 bases between the germline ends. The CDR3 region is CASSLLPGLNEKLFF. The CDR3 DNA follows: TGTGCCAGCAGTTTACTCCCGGGTCTCAATGAAAAACTGTTTTTT.

In this sample, this clone turned up once. The V gene is TRBV6-4, the J gene TRBJ2-3; D might be TRBD2 (6 bases). The ends were cut back, 5 bases at V and 2 bases at J, with 14 bases in the middle. CDR1 MRHNA and CDR2 SNTAGT come from the germline V gene. This CDR3 is built from 15 residues. CDR3 nucleotides: TGTGCCAGCAGTAAGGCTAGCGAGACCACAGATACGCAGTATTTT. Translation: CASSKASETTDTQYF.

V usage is TRBV5-1 and J usage is TRBJ2-1; the D gene is possibly TRBD1 (5 bases). Germline-derived CDR1 and CDR2 are SGHRS and YFSETQ. V was cut by 0 bases and J by 7 bases, with 14 bases left in between. CDR3 length: 15 amino acids. CDR3 protein: CASSLAGRAVNEQFF. The CDR3, as DNA: TGCGCCAGCAGCTTGGCCGGCAGGGCGGTTAATGAGCAGTTCTTC.

CDR3 DNA sequence: TGCAGCGTTGAGGGCGGGAGCGACAGCGAGACCCAGTACTTC. The encoded protein is CSVEGGSDSETQYF. The chain employs TRBV29-1 and TRBJ2-5; 7 nucleotides match TRBD2. The V and J ends lost 3 bases and 5 bases, in that order; junction bases with no gene match: 9. CDR3 length: 14 residues. Per the germline V gene, CDR1 is SQVTM and CDR2 is ANQGSEA.

This chain uses TRBV19 with TRBJ2-1; the match to TRBD2 covers 10 bases. CDR1 is LNHDA, CDR2 SQIVND, per germline (reference sequence). The ends lost 11 bases at V and 2 bases at J; junction bases unmatched: 6. This CDR3 is built from 14 residues. The CDR3 region has the DNA TGTGCCGCGCGACTAGCGGGCCCCTACAATGAGCAGTTCTTC. Residues: CAARLAGPYNEQFF.